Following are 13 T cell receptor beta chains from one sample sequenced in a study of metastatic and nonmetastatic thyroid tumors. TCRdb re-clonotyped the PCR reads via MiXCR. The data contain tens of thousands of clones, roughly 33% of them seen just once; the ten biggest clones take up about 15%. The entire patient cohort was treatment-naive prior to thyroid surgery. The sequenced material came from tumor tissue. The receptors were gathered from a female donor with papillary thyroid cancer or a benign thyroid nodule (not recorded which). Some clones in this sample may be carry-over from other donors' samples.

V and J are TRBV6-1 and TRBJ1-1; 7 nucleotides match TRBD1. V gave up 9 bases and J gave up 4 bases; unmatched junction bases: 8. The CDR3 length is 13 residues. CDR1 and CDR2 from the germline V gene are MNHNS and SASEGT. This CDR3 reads CASDGTVGTEAFF. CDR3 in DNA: TGTGCCAGTGATGGGACAGTTGGCACTGAAGCTTTCTTT.

The CDR3 spells CASSVIMNTEAFF. The CDR3 DNA follows: TGTGCCAGCAGTGTAATCATGAACACTGAAGCTTTCTTT. This chain uses TRBV6-1 with TRBJ1-1, with D unresolved. Trimming took 4 bases from V and 0 from J, leaving 6 bases between them. The CDR3 spans 13 residues. Germline-derived CDR1 and CDR2 are MNHNS and SASEGT.

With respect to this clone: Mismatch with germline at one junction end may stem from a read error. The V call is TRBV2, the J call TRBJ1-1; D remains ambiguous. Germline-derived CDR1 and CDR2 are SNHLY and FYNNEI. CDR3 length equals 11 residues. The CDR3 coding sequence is TGCGCCGAAAGGCTCGGCACTGAAGCTTTCTTT. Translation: CAERLGTEAFF.

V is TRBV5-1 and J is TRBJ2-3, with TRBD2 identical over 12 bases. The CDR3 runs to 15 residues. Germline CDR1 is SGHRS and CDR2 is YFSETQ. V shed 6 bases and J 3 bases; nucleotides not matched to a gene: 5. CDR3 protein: CASTVGLAGTDTQYF. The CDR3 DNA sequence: TGCGCCAGCACCGTCGGACTAGCGGGAACAGATACGCAGTATTTT.

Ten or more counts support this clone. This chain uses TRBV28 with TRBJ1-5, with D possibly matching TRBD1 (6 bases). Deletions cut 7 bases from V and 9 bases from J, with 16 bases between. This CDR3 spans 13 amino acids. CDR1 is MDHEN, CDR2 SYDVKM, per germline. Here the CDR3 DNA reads TGTGCCAGCACCCCTCAGTGGGGGCTGCCCCAGCATTTT. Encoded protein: CASTPQWGLPQHF. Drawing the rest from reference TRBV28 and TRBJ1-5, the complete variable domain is DVKVTQSSRYLVKRTGEKVFLECVQDMDHENMFWYRQDPGLGLRLIYFSYDVKMKEKGDIPEGYSVSREKKERFSLILESASTNQTSMYLCASTPQWGLPQHFGDGTRLSIL.

The CDR3, as DNA: TGTGCCAGCAGTGACCCACAGAGTAATGAAAAACTGTTTTTT. The encoded protein is CASSDPQSNEKLFF. The chain joins TRBV25-1 to TRBJ1-4; D unresolved. CDR3 length equals 14 residues. Deletions cut 3 bases from V and 4 bases from J, with 9 bases between. Germline V CDR1 and CDR2: MGHDK, SYGVNS.

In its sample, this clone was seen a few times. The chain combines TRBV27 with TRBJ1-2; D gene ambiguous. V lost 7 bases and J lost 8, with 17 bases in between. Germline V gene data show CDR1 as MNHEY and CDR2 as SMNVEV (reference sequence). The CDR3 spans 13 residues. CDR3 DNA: TGTGCCAGCAACCGGGAGTGGGCAAGGGGCTACACCTTC. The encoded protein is CASNREWARGYTF.

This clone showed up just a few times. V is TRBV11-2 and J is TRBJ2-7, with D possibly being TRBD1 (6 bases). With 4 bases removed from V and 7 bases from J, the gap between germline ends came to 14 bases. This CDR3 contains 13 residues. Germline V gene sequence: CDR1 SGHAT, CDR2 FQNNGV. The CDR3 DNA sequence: TGTGCCAGCAGCTCCGGGACACTTTTTGAGCAGTACTTC. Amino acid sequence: CASSSGTLFEQYF.

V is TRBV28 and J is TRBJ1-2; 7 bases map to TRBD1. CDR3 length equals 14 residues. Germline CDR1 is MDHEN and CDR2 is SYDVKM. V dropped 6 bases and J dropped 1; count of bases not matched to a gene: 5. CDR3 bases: TGTGCCAGCAGGACGACAGGGCTTAACTATGGCTACACCTTC. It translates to CASRTTGLNYGYTF.

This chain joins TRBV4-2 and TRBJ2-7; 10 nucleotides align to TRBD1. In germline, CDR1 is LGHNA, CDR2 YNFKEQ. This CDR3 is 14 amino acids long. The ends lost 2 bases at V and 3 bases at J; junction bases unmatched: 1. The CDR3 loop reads CASSQRDRGYEQYF. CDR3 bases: TGTGCCAGCAGCCAAAGGGACAGGGGCTACGAGCAGTACTTC.

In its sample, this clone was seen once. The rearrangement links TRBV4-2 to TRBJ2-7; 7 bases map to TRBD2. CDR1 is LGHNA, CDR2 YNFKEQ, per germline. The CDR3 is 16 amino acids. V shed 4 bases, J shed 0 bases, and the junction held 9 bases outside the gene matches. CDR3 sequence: CASSPVGGRDSYEQYF. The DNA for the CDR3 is TGTGCCAGCAGCCCGGTAGGAGGGAGGGACTCCTACGAGCAGTACTTC.

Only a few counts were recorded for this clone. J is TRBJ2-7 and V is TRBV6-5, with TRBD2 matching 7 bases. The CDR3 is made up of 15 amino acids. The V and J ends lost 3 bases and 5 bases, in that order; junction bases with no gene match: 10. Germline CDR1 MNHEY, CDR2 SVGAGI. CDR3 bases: TGTGCCAGCAGTTATAGGCTAGCGGATTCTAACGAGCAGTACTTC. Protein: CASSYRLADSNEQYF.

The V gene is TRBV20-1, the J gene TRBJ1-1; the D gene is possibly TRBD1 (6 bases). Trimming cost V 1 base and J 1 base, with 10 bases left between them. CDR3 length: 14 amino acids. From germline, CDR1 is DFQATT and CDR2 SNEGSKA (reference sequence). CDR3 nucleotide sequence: TGCAGTGCTAGAGCAGGGGTTTCGAACACTGAAGCTTTCTTT. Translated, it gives CSARAGVSNTEAFF.